This T cell receptor (beta chain) derives from a study of tumor and adjacent non-tumor tissue in lung cancer. Study background: The patients, 10 or so men and about 5 women, were roughly 30 to 76 with stage I to III disease.

This CDR3 contains 13 residues. Trimming left V 5 bases short and J 9 bases short, with 17 bases between. Germline V CDR1 and CDR2: SGHNT, YENEEA. A modified ARM-PCR protocol with three rounds of nested PCR amplified TCRbeta. TCRdb called the multiplex PCR reads again in MiXCR, with one record for every CDR3 protein. The sample consists of about 80,000 distinct CDR3 sequences, approximately 80% of them appearing once. Study-level results: Tumor tissue had significantly higher TCR diversity than normal lung.

RNA was extracted from bulk tissue without any cell sorting. The normal lung tissue was taken more than 3 cm from the tumor edge. Chemotherapy-naive patients with new lung cancer underwent thoracic surgery in China, August–late 2014. This clonotype was observed a single time. Its antigen is currently unknown. This clonotype was sampled from a man aged 55 to 70 with non-small cell lung cancer. Sequences were obtained from distant non-tumor lung tissue. This chain joins TRBV11-3 and TRBJ2-7; a weak D match, TRBD2 (5 bases). CDR3 protein: CASSPRRPYMQYF. In nucleotides, the CDR3 is TGTGCCAGCAGCCCCCGGAGGCCCTACATGCAGTACTTC.